One sample yielded the 7 T cell receptor beta chains listed below, sequenced in a study of T cell responses to AZD1222 COVID-19 vaccine. Produced via immunoSEQ multiplex PCR; TCRdb's table is partial and in-frame only. The profile covers around 210,000 clones, with around 94% appearing a single time and around 1.8% taken by the ten largest. Material: peripheral blood, obtained 28 days after the second dose of the MenACWY control vaccine. These receptors all come from an adult who received the MenACWY meningococcal vaccine as a control.

This clone appeared a few times. The genes are TRBV30 and TRBJ1-2, with D unresolved. Trimming stripped 1 base from V and 8 bases from J, with 5 bases between. The CDR3 has 10 amino acids. Germline values: CDR1 GTSNPN, CDR2 SVGIG (reference sequence). The CDR3 DNA follows: TGTGCCTGGAGTGATCCGGGCTACACCTTC. This sequence encodes CAWSDPGYTF.

V is TRBV5-1 and J is TRBJ1-1; 8 bases line up with TRBD1. Germline CDR1 reads SGHRS; CDR2 reads YFSETQ. The J segment lost 11 bases and the V segment lost 4 bases, leaving 7 bases of the junction unmatched. CDR3 length: 12 residues. The CDR3 DNA sequence: TGCGCCAGCAGCCTGACAGGGGCGACGGCTTTCTTT. Translating gives CASSLTGATAFF. The complete variable domain, with remaining parts taken from reference TRBV5-1 and TRBJ1-1, reads KAGVTQTPRYLIKTRGQQVTLSCSPISGHRSVSWYQQTPGQGLQFLFEYFSETQRNKGNFPGRFSGRQFSNSRSEMNVSTLELGDSALYLCASSLTGATAFFGQGTRLTVV.

V is TRBV3-1 (or the pseudogene TRBV3-2) and J is TRBJ2-2, with 10 bases that match TRBD2. Per the germline V gene, CDR1 is LGHDT and CDR2 is YNNKEL (reference sequence). This CDR3 is built from 16 residues. With 4 bases clipped from V and 4 bases from J, the junction kept 6 bases outside the gene matches. The CDR3 here is CASSPRGLAFTGELFF. The CDR3 DNA reads as TGTGCCAGCAGCCCCAGGGGACTAGCGTTCACCGGGGAGCTGTTTTTT.

The chain recombines TRBV3-1 (or the pseudogene TRBV3-2) with TRBJ1-5; 11 positions agree with TRBD1. This CDR3 region has 15 residues. Germline V lookup: CDR1 LGHDT, CDR2 YNNKEL (reference sequence). V trimming: 4 bases; J trimming: 3 bases; junction bases outside the gene matches: 2. CDR3 sequence (DNA): TGTGCCAGCAGCCTGGGACAGGGGGACAATCAGCCCCAGCATTTT. Translating gives CASSLGQGDNQPQHF.

The chain is built from TRBV5-1 and TRBJ2-7, with TRBD2 as a possible D gene (5 bases). CDR1 is SGHRS, CDR2 YFSETQ, per germline. The CDR3 sequence is 14 residues long. Trimming removed 0 bases at V and 5 bases at J, with 12 bases between. The CDR3 loop is CASSLGSAGHEQYF. The CDR3 DNA reads as TGCGCCAGCAGCTTGGGAAGTGCGGGCCACGAGCAGTACTTC.

The CDR3 DNA follows: TGTGCCACCAGTGATGGTGGCAGGGGCCACGAGCAGTACTTC. It is translated as CATSDGGRGHEQYF. The chain employs TRBV24-1 and TRBJ2-7; tentatively, D is TRBD1 (6 bases). There are 14 residues in the CDR3. Germline V CDR1 and CDR2: KGHDR, SFDVKD. Trimming left V 3 bases short and J 5 bases short, with 13 bases between.

This clone is a singleton in its sample. V is TRBV28 and J is TRBJ2-1; 10 bases are a match to TRBD2. This CDR3 has 13 amino acids. In germline, CDR1 is MDHEN, CDR2 SYDVKM. Trimming removed 3 bases from V and 8 bases from J; junction bases left unmatched: 1. The CDR3 is CASSFSGGDEQFF. Here the CDR3 DNA reads TGTGCCAGCAGTTTCAGCGGGGGGGATGAGCAGTTCTTC.